The entry that follows covers one T cell receptor beta chain sequence. Its target is unknown. This specimen belongs to a study of human T cells and chemical hapten exposure. Time point specified: patch test 1, 2 weeks after DPC sensitization. Treatment given: therapeutic diphenylcyclopropenone sensitization with weekly scalp DPC. Total RNA was extracted from unfractionated whole blood. In the original processing: Sequenced samples showed a median of approximately 96,000 TCRs each, with counts running from approximately 20,000 to 700,000. TCRdb recomputed calls from the RACE reads with MiXCR, one row per CDR3 protein. TCRdb, rather than the study authors, made the V and J calls. The profile shows fewer than 200,000 distinct CDR3 sequences, about 20% of them singletons. Broader study findings: Significantly more large CDR3 similarity clusters were formed by expanded TCRs than by controls. TCRs at high frequency, those above 1 in 1000, did not change with DPC sensitization.

The TCR was taken from a woman aged 50 to 60 with alopecia areata. Some clones in this sample may be carry-over from other donors' samples. The specimen was whole blood, collected in connection with sensitization to the hapten diphenylcyclopropenone (DPC).

CDR3 DNA: TGCGCCAGCAGTGAGTCTGTGAACACTGAAGCTTTCTTT. The encoded protein is CASSESVNTEAFF. This chain uses TRBV10-1 with TRBJ1-1; unclear D gene. The V and J ends lost 0 bases and 0 bases respectively, with 2 bases between them. Germline loops: CDR1 WNHNN, CDR2 SYGVQD (reference sequence). The CDR3 is 13 residues long.